These 17 T cell receptor beta chains originate from one sample sequenced in a study of T cell repertoires in cytomegalovirus infection. TCRdb itself ran the reads through MiXCR, one entry per CDR3 protein. The sample lists some 150,000 distinct CDR3 sequences; about 6.5% were seen once. What was sequenced was PBMCs. The receptor set was obtained from a human donor in good health (CMV status not recorded). Some clones in this sample may be carry-over from other donors' samples.

This clonotype was found many times. This chain links TRBV25-1 with TRBJ1-2, with unresolved D. Germline CDR1 reads MGHDK; CDR2 reads SYGVNS. Trimming cost V 1 base and J 6 bases, with 3 bases left between them. The CDR3 consists of 11 residues. Written as DNA, the CDR3 is TGTGCCAGCAGTGAATTAAATGGCTACACCTTC. Translating it yields CASSELNGYTF.

This clonotype was counted ten times or more. This chain joins TRBV6-2 or TRBV6-3 and TRBJ2-2, with D unclear. V was clipped by 2 bases and J by 6 bases, with 1 base between them. The CDR3 has 11 amino acids. CDR1 and CDR2 (germline): MNHEY, SVGEGT. This chain's CDR3 is CASSYPGELFF. The CDR3 DNA reads as TGTGCCAGCAGTTACCCCGGGGAGCTGTTTTTT.

This chain links TRBV7-9 with TRBJ1-2, with D possibly TRBD1 on 5 matching bases. Trimming stripped 4 bases from V and 4 bases from J, with 16 bases between. Germline V gene lookup returns CDR1 SEHNR and CDR2 FQNEAQ (reference sequence). The length of the CDR3 is 15 residues. The chain's CDR3 is CASSSFPGTAYGYTF. The CDR3 coding sequence is TGTGCCAGCAGCTCTTTTCCCGGGACGGCCTATGGCTACACCTTC.

This clonotype was seen many times. The rearrangement joins TRBV20-1 to TRBJ1-6; D remains ambiguous. CDR1 is DFQATT and CDR2 is SNEGSKA in the germline V gene (reference sequence). The germline V and J ends were trimmed by 1 base and 0 bases, with 7 bases remaining between them. The CDR3 is 15 amino acids. CDR3 coding DNA: TGCAGTGCTAGAGTGGGGAGCTCCTATAATTCACCCCTCCACTTT. It encodes CSARVGSSYNSPLHF.

This clonotype was observed many times. The rearrangement links TRBV7-2 to TRBJ1-6; TRBD1 agrees at 9 bases. The germline V gene encodes CDR1 SGHTA and CDR2 FQGNSA. CDR3 length: 15 residues. The V and J ends lost 5 bases and 6 bases, in that order; junction bases with no gene match: 5. CDR3 sequence: CASSAEDRGNSPLHF. CDR3 in DNA: TGTGCCAGCAGCGCGGAGGACAGGGGTAATTCACCCCTCCACTTT. Combining the CDR3 with reference TRBV7-2 and TRBJ1-6 gives the whole variable domain GAGVSQSPSNKVTEKGKDVELRCDPISGHTALYWYRQSLGQGLEFLIYFQGNSAPDKSGLPSDRFSAERTGGSVSTLTIQRTQQEDSAVYLCASSAEDRGNSPLHFGNGTRLTVT.

This clonotype was seen at least ten times. The chain combines TRBV9 with TRBJ1-3; D remains ambiguous. This CDR3 spans 13 amino acids. With 0 bases removed from V and 8 bases from J, the gap between germline ends came to 9 bases. The germline V gene has CDR1 SGDLS and CDR2 YYNGEE. The CDR3 bases are TGTGCCAGCAGCGTAGAGGGCTTGGACACCATATATTTT. Residues: CASSVEGLDTIYF.

The table lists this clonotype with many counts. The genes are TRBV7-9 and TRBJ2-1; D unclear. This CDR3 is built from 12 residues. Germline V lookup: CDR1 SEHNR, CDR2 FQNEAQ (reference sequence). Deletions cut 5 bases from V and 6 bases from J, with 8 bases between. As DNA, the CDR3 is TGTGCCAGCAGCCCCGTGCCCAATGAGCAGTTCTTC. Translated: CASSPVPNEQFF. Combining the CDR3 with reference TRBV7-9 and TRBJ2-1 gives the whole variable domain DTGVSQNPRHKITKRGQNVTFRCDPISEHNRLYWYRQTLGQGPEFLTYFQNEAQLEKSRLLSDRFSAERPKGSFSTLEIQRTEQGDSAMYLCASSPVPNEQFFGPGTRLTVL.

This clonotype came up many times. J is TRBJ1-5 and V is TRBV6-1, with 7 bases matching TRBD1. The J segment lost 3 bases and the V segment lost 2 bases, leaving 13 bases of the junction unmatched. The V gene's germline CDR1 is MNHNS and CDR2 SASEGT. CDR3 size: 18 residues. The CDR3 is CASSETPRDRVINQPQHF. CDR3 DNA: TGTGCCAGCAGTGAAACACCTAGGGACAGAGTCATCAATCAGCCCCAGCATTTT.

The V gene is TRBV7-2, the J gene TRBJ2-3; no firm D call. Trimming left V 1 base short and J 8 bases short, with 13 bases between. Per the germline V gene, CDR1 is SGHTA and CDR2 is FQGNSA. The CDR3 totals 14 residues. CDR3 sequence reads: CASSLDPIGGTQYF. The CDR3, as DNA: TGTGCCAGCAGCTTAGATCCCATAGGCGGTACGCAGTATTTT.

This clonotype showed up many times. The chain joins TRBV13 to TRBJ1-1, with TRBD1 as a possible D gene (6 bases). Trimming cost V 4 bases and J 4 bases, with 10 bases left between them. CDR3 length equals 13 residues. Germline assignment: CDR1 PRHDT and CDR2 FYEKMQ (reference sequence). The CDR3 loop reads CASSYQGSTEAFF. In DNA, the CDR3 is TGTGCCAGCAGCTACCAGGGGAGCACTGAAGCTTTCTTT.

This clonotype was counted many times. An end of the junction differs from the germline gene, which may be a read error. V is TRBV7-7 and J is TRBJ2-2; 10 bases are a match to TRBD2. Germline assignment: CDR1 SSHAT and CDR2 FNYEAQ (reference sequence). There are 16 residues in the CDR3. CDR3 coding DNA: TGTGCTAGCAGCCCCCTAGCGGGGGCGAACACCGGGGAGCTGTTTTTT. Translating it yields CASSPLAGANTGELFF.

The chain uses TRBV7-3 and TRBJ2-7, with 11 bases lining up with TRBD2. Germline CDR1 SGHTA, CDR2 FQGTGA. V lost 3 bases to trimming and J lost 3 bases; unmatched junction nucleotides: 7. The CDR3 loop spans 16 amino acids. The DNA of the CDR3 is TGTGCCAGCAGCTTTACTTTGACTAGCGGGGACTACGAGCAGTACTTC. Its translation: CASSFTLTSGDYEQYF.

This clonotype was counted ten times or more. This chain links TRBV7-2 with TRBJ1-5, with a weak D call TRBD1 (5 bases). V lost 4 bases to trimming and J lost 7 bases, with 14 bases between them. Germline loops: CDR1 SGHTA, CDR2 FQGNSA. The CDR3 spans 14 residues. CDR3 in amino acids: CASSSRGGGQPQHF. CDR3 coding DNA: TGTGCCAGCAGCTCCCGGGGGGGGGGACAGCCCCAGCATTTT.

The chain couples TRBV2 to TRBJ1-2, with D tentatively TRBD1 (6 bases). This CDR3 contains 16 residues. V was trimmed by 5 bases and J by 3 bases, leaving 19 bases between them. Germline CDR1 reads SNHLY; CDR2 reads FYNNEI. For the CDR3, the DNA is TGTGCCAGCAGTCCCCGGCAGAGGGGGAAAGACTATGGCTACACCTTC. The encoded protein is CASSPRQRGKDYGYTF.

This clonotype was seen at least ten times. This sequence joins TRBV23-1 and TRBJ2-7; D assignment may be TRBD1 or TRBD2 (6 bases each). TRBV23-1 is an ORF; its function is uncertain. This CDR3 is 13 amino acids long. V lost 10 bases and J lost 6, with 19 bases in between. CDR3 in amino acids: CAIHRGHCVEQYF. The DNA of the CDR3 is TGCGCCATACACCGGGGGCACTGCGTCGAGCAGTACTTC.

The table lists this clonotype with many counts. V gene TRBV11-2 combines with J gene TRBJ1-1; D remains ambiguous. The CDR3 is 13 residues long. Per germline, CDR1 SGHAT and CDR2 FQNNGV. The V and J ends lost 2 bases and 0 bases respectively, with 4 bases between them. Written as DNA, the CDR3 is TGTGCCAGCAGCTTAAGTATGAACACTGAAGCTTTCTTT. Translating it yields CASSLSMNTEAFF.

A note on this clonotype: A much larger clone lies a single base off, so this may be a read error. CDR3: CASSQGTGVVYEQYF. For the CDR3, the DNA is TGCGCCAGCAGCCAAGGGACAGGGGTTGTCTACGAGCAGTACTTC. The chain joins TRBV4-1 to TRBJ2-7, with 9 bases matching TRBD1. V lost 1 base to trimming and J lost 3 bases; unmatched junction nucleotides: 4. Per germline, CDR1 MGHRA and CDR2 YSYEKL. The CDR3 is 15 residues long.